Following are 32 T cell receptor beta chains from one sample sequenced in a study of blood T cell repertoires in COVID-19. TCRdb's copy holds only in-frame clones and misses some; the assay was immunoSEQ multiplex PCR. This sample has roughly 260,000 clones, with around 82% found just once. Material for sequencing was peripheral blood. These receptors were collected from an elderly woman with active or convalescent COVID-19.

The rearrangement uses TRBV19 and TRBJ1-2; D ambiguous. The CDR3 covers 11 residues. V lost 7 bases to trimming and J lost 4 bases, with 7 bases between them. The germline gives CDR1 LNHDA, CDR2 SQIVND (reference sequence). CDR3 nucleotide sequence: TGTGCCAGTAAGGAGGGCTATGGCTACACCTTC. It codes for CASKEGYGYTF.

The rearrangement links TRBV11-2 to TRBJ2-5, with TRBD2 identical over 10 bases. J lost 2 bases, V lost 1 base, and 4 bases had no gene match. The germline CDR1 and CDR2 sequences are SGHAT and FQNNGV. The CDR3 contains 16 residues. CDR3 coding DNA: TGTGCCAGCAGCTTAGTAGCGGGGGGCCCACAAGAGACCCAGTACTTC. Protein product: CASSLVAGGPQETQYF.

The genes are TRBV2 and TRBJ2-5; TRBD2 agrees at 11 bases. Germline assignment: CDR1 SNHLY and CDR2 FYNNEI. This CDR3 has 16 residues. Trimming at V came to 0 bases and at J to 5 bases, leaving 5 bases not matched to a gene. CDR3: CASSEALRLAGETQYF. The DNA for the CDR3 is TGTGCCAGCAGTGAAGCGCTGCGACTAGCGGGGGAGACCCAGTACTTC.

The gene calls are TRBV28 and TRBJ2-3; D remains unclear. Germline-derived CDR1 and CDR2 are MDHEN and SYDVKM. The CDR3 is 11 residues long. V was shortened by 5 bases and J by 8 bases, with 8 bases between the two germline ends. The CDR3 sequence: CASSPRVTQYF. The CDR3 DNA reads TGTGCCAGCAGTCCCCGCGTTACGCAGTATTTT. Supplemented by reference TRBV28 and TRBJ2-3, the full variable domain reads DVKVTQSSRYLVKRTGEKVFLECVQDMDHENMFWYRQDPGLGLRLIYFSYDVKMKEKGDIPEGYSVSREKKERFSLILESASTNQTSMYLCASSPRVTQYFGPGTRLTVL.

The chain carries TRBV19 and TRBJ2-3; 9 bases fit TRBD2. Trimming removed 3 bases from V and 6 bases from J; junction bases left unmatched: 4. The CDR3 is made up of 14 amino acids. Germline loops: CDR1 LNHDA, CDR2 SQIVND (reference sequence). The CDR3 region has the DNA TGTGCCAGTAGTATGGCTAGCGGGAAGGATACGCAGTATTTT. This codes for CASSMASGKDTQYF.

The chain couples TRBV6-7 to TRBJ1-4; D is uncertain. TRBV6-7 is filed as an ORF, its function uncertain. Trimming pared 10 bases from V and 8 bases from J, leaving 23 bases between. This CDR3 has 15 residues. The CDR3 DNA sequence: TGTGCCACCCCGACGGCCGAGGCCTCCCCGGAAAAACTGTTTTTT. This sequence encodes CATPTAEASPEKLFF.

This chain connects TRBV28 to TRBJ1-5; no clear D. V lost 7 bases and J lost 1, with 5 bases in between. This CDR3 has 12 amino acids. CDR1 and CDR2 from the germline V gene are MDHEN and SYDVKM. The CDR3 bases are TGTGCCAGCAAGAGGAGCAATCAGCCCCAGCATTTT. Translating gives CASKRSNQPQHF.

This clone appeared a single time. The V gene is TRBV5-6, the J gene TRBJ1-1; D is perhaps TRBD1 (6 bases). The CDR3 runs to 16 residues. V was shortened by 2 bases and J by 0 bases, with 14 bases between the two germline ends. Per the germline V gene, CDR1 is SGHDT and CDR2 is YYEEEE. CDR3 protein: CASSLLPGQMNTEAFF. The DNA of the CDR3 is TGTGCCAGCAGCTTACTACCGGGACAAATGAACACTGAAGCTTTCTTT.

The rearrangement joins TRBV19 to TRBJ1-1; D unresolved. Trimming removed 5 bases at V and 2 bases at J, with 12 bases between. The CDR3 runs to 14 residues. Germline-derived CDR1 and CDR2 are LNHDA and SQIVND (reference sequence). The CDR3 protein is CASSPPHRNTEAFF. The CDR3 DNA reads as TGTGCCAGTAGTCCCCCCCACAGAAACACTGAAGCTTTCTTT.

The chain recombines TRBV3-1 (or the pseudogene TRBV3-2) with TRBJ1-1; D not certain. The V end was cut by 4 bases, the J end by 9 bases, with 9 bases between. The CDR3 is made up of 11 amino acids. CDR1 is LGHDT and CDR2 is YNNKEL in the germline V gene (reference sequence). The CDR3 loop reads CASSLQSKAFF. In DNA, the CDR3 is TGTGCCAGCAGCCTACAGAGCAAAGCTTTCTTT.

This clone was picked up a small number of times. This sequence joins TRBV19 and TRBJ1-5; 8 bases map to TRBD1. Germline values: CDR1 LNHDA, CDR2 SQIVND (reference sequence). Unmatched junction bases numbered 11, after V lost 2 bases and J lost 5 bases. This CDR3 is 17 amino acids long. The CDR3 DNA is TGTGCCAGTAGTATATCCGGGACAGGCCGGCCCGATCAGCCCCAGCATTTT. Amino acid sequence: CASSISGTGRPDQPQHF.

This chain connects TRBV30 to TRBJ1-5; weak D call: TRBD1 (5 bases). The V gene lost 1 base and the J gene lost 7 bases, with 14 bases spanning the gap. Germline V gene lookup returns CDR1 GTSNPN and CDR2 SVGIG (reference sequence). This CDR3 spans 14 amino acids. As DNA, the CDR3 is TGTGCCTGGAGTGCAGGCGGGGCCCGGCAGCCCCAGCATTTT. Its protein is CAWSAGGARQPQHF.

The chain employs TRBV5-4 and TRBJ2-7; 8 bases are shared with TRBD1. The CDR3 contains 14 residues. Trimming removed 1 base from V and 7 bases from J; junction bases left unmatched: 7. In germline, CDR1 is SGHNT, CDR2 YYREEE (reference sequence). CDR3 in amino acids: CASSLPQGAREQYF. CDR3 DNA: TGTGCCAGCAGCTTGCCCCAGGGGGCTCGGGAGCAGTACTTC.

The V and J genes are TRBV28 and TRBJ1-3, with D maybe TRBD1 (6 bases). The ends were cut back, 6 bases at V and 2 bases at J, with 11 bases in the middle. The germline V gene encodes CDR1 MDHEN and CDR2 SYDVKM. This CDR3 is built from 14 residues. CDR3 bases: TGTGCCAGCAGCGGATACAGGGCTGGAAACACCATATATTTT. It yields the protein CASSGYRAGNTIYF.

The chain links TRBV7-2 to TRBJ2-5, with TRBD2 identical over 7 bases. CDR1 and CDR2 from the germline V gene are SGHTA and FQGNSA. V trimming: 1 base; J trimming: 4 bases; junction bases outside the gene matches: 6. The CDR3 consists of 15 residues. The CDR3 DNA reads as TGTGCCAGCAGCTTAGTGGGGACGGGAGGAGAGACCCAGTACTTC. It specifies CASSLVGTGGETQYF. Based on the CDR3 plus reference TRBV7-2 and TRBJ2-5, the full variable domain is GAGVSQSPSNKVTEKGKDVELRCDPISGHTALYWYRQSLGQGLEFLIYFQGNSAPDKSGLPSDRFSAERTGGSVSTLTIQRTQQEDSAVYLCASSLVGTGGETQYFGPGTRLLVL.

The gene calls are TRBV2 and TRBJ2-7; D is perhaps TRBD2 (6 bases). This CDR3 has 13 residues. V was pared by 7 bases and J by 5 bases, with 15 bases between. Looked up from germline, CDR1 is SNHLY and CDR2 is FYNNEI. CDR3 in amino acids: CASILGGVHEQYF. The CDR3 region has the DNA TGTGCCAGCATCCTCGGGGGAGTCCACGAGCAGTACTTC. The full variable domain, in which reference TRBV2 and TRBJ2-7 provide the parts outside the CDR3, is EPEVTQTPSHQVTQMGQEVILRCVPISNHLYFYWYRQILGQKVEFLVSFYNNEISEKSEIFDDQFSVERPDGSNFTLKIRSTKLEDSAMYFCASILGGVHEQYFGPGTRLTVT.

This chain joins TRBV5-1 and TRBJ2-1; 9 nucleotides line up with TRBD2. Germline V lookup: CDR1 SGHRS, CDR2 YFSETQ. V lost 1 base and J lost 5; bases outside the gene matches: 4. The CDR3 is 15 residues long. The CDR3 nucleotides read TGCGCCAGCAGCTTGTTCCTAGCGGGGAACAATGAGCAGTTCTTC. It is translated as CASSLFLAGNNEQFF.

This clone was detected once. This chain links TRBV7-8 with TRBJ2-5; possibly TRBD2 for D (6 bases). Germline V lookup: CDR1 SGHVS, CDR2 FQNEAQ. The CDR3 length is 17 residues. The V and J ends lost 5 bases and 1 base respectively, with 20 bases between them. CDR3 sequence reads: CASSITSAGHLQETQYF. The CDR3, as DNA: TGTGCCAGCAGCATAACATCGGCGGGGCACCTCCAAGAGACCCAGTACTTC.

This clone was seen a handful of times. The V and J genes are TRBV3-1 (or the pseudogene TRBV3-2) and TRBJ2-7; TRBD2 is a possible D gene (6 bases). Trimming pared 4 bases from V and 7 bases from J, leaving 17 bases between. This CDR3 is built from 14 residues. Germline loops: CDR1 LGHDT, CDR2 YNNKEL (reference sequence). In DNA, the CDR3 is TGTGCCAGCAGCCCGTTTGAGGGAGGTGGGGAGCAGTACTTC. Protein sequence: CASSPFEGGGEQYF.

CDR3 nucleotide sequence: TGTGCCAGCCGGGGGGAGGGTCAGCCCCAGCATTTT. It translates to CASRGEGQPQHF. The V call is TRBV19, the J call TRBJ1-5; D may be TRBD1 (5 bases). The germline CDR1 and CDR2 sequences are LNHDA and SQIVND (reference sequence). V was clipped by 9 bases and J by 6 bases, with 12 bases between them. CDR3 size: 12 residues. The full variable domain, its missing parts supplied by reference TRBV19 and TRBJ1-5, is DGGITQSPKYLFRKEGQNVTLSCEQNLNHDAMYWYRQDPGQGLRLIYYSQIVNDFQKGDIAEGYSVSREKKESFPLTVTSAQKNPTAFYLCASRGEGQPQHFGDGTRLSIL.

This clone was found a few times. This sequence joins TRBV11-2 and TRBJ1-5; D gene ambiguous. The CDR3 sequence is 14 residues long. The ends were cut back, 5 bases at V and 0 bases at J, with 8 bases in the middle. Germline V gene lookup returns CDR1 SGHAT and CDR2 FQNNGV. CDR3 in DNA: TGTGCCAGCAGCGCCAAAGCTAGCAATCAGCCCCAGCATTTT. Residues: CASSAKASNQPQHF.

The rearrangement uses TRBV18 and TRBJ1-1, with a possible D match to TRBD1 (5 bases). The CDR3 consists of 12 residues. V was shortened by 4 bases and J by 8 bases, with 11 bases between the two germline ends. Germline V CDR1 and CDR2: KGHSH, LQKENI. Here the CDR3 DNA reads TGTGCCAGCTCACGGCTGGACAAAGAAGCTTTCTTT. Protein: CASSRLDKEAFF. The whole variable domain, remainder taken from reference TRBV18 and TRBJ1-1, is NAGVMQNPRHLVRRRGQEARLRCSPMKGHSHVYWYRQLPEEGLKFMVYLQKENIIDESGMPKERFSAEFPKEGPSILRIQQVVRGDSAAYFCASSRLDKEAFFGQGTRLTVV.

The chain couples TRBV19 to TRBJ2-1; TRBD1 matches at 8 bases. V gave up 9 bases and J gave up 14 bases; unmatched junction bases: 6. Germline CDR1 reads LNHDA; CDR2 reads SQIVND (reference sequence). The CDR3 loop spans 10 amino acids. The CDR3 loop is CASGQGSEFF. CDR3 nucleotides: TGTGCCAGCGGACAGGGAAGTGAGTTCTTC.

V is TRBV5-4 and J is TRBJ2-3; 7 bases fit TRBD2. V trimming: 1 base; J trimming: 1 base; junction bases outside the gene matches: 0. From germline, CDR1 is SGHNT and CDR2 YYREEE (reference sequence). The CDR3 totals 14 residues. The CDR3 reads CASSLREGTDTQYF. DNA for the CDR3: TGTGCCAGCAGCTTGCGGGAGGGCACAGATACGCAGTATTTT.

The CDR3 DNA sequence: TGTGCCAGCAGTTACTCGGACCAGGGCACTGAAGCTTTCTTT. Amino acid sequence: CASSYSDQGTEAFF. This chain joins TRBV6-5 and TRBJ1-1; D perhaps matches TRBD1 (5 bases). The CDR3 is 14 amino acids. Between the trimmed V and J ends, which lost 0 bases and 4 bases, there was a span of 9 bases. Germline CDR1 and CDR2: MNHEY and SVGAGI.

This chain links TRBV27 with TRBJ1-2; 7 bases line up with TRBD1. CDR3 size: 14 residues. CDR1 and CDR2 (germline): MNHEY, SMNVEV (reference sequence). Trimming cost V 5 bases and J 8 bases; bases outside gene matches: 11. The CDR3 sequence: CASSHDRALGGYTF. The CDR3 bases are TGTGCCAGCAGTCACGACAGGGCGTTGGGGGGCTACACCTTC.

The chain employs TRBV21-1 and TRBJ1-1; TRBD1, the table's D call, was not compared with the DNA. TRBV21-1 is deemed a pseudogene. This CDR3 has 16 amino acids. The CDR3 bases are TGTGCCAGCACCATAGTTCTGGGGGCGACGAACACTGAAGCTTTCTTT. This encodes CASTIVLGATNTEAFF.

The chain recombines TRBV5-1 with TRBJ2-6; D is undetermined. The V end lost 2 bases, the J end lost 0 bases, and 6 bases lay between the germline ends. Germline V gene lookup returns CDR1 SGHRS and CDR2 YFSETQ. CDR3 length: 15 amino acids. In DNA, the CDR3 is TGCGCCAGCAGCTTTAGCCCCTCTGGGGCCAACGTCCTGACTTTC. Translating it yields CASSFSPSGANVLTF.

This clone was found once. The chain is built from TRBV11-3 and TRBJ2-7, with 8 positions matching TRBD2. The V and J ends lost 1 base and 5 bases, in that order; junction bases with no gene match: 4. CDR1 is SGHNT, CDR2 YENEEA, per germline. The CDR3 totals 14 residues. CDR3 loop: CASSLGAGANEQYF. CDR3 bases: TGTGCCAGCAGCTTAGGAGCGGGGGCCAACGAGCAGTACTTC.

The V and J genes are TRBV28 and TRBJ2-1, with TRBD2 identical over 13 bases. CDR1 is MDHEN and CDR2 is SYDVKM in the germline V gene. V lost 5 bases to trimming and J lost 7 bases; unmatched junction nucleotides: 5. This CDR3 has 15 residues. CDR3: CASSQLAGGRNEQFF. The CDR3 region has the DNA TGTGCCAGCAGTCAACTAGCGGGGGGGCGGAATGAGCAGTTCTTC.

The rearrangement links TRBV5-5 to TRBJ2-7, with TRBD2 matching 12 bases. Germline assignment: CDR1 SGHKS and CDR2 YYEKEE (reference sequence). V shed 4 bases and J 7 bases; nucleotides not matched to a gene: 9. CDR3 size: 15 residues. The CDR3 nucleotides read TGTGCCAGCAGCGTTCCACTAGCGGGAGGTTTAGAGCAGTACTTC. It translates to CASSVPLAGGLEQYF.

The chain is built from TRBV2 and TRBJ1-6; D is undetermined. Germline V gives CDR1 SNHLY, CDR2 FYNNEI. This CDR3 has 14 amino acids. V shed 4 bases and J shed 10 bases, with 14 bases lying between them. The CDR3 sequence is CASSGVGSGSPLHF. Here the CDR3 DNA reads TGTGCCAGCAGTGGGGTGGGGTCGGGGTCACCCCTCCACTTT.